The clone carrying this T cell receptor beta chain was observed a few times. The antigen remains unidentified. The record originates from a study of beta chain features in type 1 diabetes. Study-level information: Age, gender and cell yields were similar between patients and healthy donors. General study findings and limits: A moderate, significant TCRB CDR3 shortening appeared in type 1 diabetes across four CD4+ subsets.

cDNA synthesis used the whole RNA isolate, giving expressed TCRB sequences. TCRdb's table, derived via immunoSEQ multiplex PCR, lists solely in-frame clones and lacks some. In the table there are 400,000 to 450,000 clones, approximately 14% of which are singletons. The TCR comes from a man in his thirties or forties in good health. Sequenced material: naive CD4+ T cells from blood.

The CDR3 protein is CAISESGSGIPETQYF. CDR3 nucleotide sequence: TGTGCCATCAGTGAGTCGGGTAGCGGGATCCCGGAGACCCAGTACTTC. The rearrangement uses TRBV10-3 and TRBJ2-5, with 8 bases that match TRBD2. The CDR3 has 16 amino acids. After removal of 0 bases from V and 5 bases from J, the junction contained 8 bases not matched to a gene. The germline CDR1 and CDR2 sequences are ENHRY and SYGVKD.